This passage covers 4 T cell receptor beta chains from one sample sequenced in a study of vaccination effects on CD4 cells after COVID-19. Their antigens remain unidentified. The ViraFEST assay expanded antigen-specific CD4+ T cells with viral peptide pools before sequencing. Subsequent to a culture period of about ten days, CD4+ T cells were isolated. Participants were vaccinated with two doses of either the BNT162b2 or mRNA-1273 vaccine. Measured with immunoSEQ multiplex PCR; TCRdb has only the in-frame clones, and not every one. The sample lists 20,000 to 25,000 clones, 73% occurring once. Sequences were derived from CD4+ T cells from PBMCs cultured with SARS-CoV-2 spike peptides, sampled after COVID-19 vaccination. These receptors all come from a human donor who received a COVID-19 vaccine.

Only a few counts were recorded for this clone. This chain uses TRBV6-1 with TRBJ2-7; TRBD1 matches at 8 bases. CDR1 is MNHNS, CDR2 SASEGT, per germline. Trimming took 4 bases from V and 2 from J; bases not matched to a gene: 10. This CDR3 region has 16 residues. CDR3 loop: CASSGSFRTGTYEQYF. The CDR3 DNA reads TGTGCCAGCAGTGGAAGCTTTAGGACAGGGACCTACGAGCAGTACTTC.

The chain combines TRBV3-1 (or the pseudogene TRBV3-2) with TRBJ2-1; TRBD1 aligns across 9 bases. The CDR3 has 15 residues. The V segment lost 2 bases and the J segment 5 bases; nucleotides outside the gene matches: 4. The germline V gene encodes CDR1 LGHDT and CDR2 YNNKEL (reference sequence). CDR3 in amino acids: CASSQWDRADNEQFF. Here the CDR3 DNA reads TGTGCCAGCAGCCAATGGGACAGGGCGGACAATGAGCAGTTCTTC.

The chain joins TRBV5-1 to TRBJ2-2, with TRBD1 identical over 8 bases. The CDR3 has 16 residues. The junction had 7 bases not matched to a gene; V was cut back by 4 bases and J by 2 bases. Per germline, CDR1 SGHRS and CDR2 YFSETQ. The CDR3 coding sequence is TGCGCCAGCAGCCGAAACGGACAGGGAAACACCGGGGAGCTGTTTTTT. It translates to CASSRNGQGNTGELFF.

The V and J genes are TRBV24-1 and TRBJ2-3; tentative D call: TRBD2 (7 bases). The CDR3 is made up of 14 amino acids. The germline V and J ends were trimmed by 10 bases and 2 bases, with 15 bases remaining between them. Germline V gene data show CDR1 as KGHDR and CDR2 as SFDVKD. CDR3 DNA sequence: TGTGCCACTGGGAGGGGGGGCGACACAGATACGCAGTATTTT. This translates into CATGRGGDTDTQYF.